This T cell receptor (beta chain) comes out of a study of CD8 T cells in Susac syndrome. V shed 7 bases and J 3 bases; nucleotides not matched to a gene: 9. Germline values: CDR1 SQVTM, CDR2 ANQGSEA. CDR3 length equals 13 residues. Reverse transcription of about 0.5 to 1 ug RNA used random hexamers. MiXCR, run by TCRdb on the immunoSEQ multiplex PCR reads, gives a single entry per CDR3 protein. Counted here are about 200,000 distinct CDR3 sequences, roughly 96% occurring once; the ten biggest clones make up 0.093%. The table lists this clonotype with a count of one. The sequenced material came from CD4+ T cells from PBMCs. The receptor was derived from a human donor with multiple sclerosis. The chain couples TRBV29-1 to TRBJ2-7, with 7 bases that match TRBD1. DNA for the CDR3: TGCAGCGCTACGGGACAGACCAACTACGAGCAGTACTTC. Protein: CSATGQTNYEQYF.